This TCR beta chain was sequenced for a study of regulatory and conventional T cells in RAG deficiency. Study observations and caveats: These Omenn syndrome Treg sorts may hold peripherally activated cells instead. Patient subsets had shorter CDR3s; Omenn Treg-Tconv overlap exceeded 80%.

The sorted regulatory T cells were CD4+, CD25-high and CD127-low, with genomic DNA sequenced. A word on this clone: Its antigen remains unknown.

The table came from immunoSEQ multiplex PCR; TCRdb's copy has only in-frame clones and leaves some out. This sample has tens of thousands of clones, with under 95% found just once. Germline lookup yields CDR1 SGHKS and CDR2 YYEKEE (reference sequence). The CDR3 is made up of 18 amino acids. Trimming left V 0 bases short and J 0 bases short, with 13 bases between. The sample was also linked to a second study, of regulatory T cells. That source adds: Amplification used 52 TRBV primers and 13 TRBJ primers. Skewed V and J usage and few unique V-J pairs marked patient repertoires, most in Tregs.

The sequenced material came from Tregs sorted from blood. The clonotype was recovered from a human donor in good health. The gene calls are TRBV5-5 and TRBJ1-6; D perhaps matches TRBD1 (5 bases). CDR3 coding DNA: TGTGCCAGCAGCTTGGCCCCCTTGGGGACCTCCTATAATTCACCCCTCCACTTT. Residues: CASSLAPLGTSYNSPLHF. Variable domain in full (rest from reference TRBV5-5 and TRBJ1-6): DAGVTQSPTHLIKTRGQQVTLRCSPISGHKSVSWYQQVLGQGPQFIFQYYEKEERGRGNFPDRFSARQFPNYSSELNVNALLLGDSALYLCASSLAPLGTSYNSPLHFGNGTRLTVT.